The 9 T cell receptor beta chains given below trace back to one sample, sequenced in a study of glioma-infiltrating T cells after dendritic cell vaccination (dated by TCRdb to about 2016). The receptor library was made with the immunoSEQ multiplex PCR assay. TCRdb provides this immuneACCESS table in a form limited to in-frame rearrangements. Some clones are lacking; in checked studies, under half of them reflect an unresolved V gene, and why the rest are absent is not known. This sample has 55,000 to 75,000 clones in its table, and 81% of those were observed once. The ten largest clones add up to approximately 7.9% of the sample. Here the sequenced sample was blood, taken before dendritic cell vaccination. Receptor source: a human donor with glioblastoma.

V is TRBV7-9 and J is TRBJ2-2; possible D gene TRBD2, 6 bases. The CDR3 runs 17 residues. In germline, CDR1 is SEHNR, CDR2 FQNEAQ (reference sequence). The V end was cut by 5 bases, the J end by 5 bases, with 21 bases between. CDR3: CASSTQEGLGVTGELFF. DNA for the CDR3: TGTGCCAGCAGCACCCAGGAGGGGCTCGGAGTAACCGGGGAGCTGTTTTTT.

The rearrangement joins TRBV2 to TRBJ1-5, with a possible D match to TRBD1 (6 bases). The CDR3 length is 15 residues. Looked up from germline, CDR1 is SNHLY and CDR2 is FYNNEI. V was pared by 3 bases and J by 0 bases, with 9 bases between. The CDR3 sequence is CASSEDSNSNQPQHF. In DNA, the CDR3 is TGTGCCAGCAGTGAGGACAGTAATAGCAATCAGCCCCAGCATTTT.

The chain couples TRBV9 to TRBJ1-1; D not certain. The length of the CDR3 is 13 residues. Germline values: CDR1 SGDLS, CDR2 YYNGEE. The V and J ends lost 0 bases and 0 bases respectively, with 3 bases between them. The CDR3 region is CASSVAMNTEAFF. The CDR3 nucleotides are TGTGCCAGCAGCGTAGCTATGAACACTGAAGCTTTCTTT.

V and J are TRBV30 and TRBJ1-1; D is unclear. CDR3 length equals 14 residues. Per the germline V gene, CDR1 is GTSNPN and CDR2 is SVGIG (reference sequence). The V end lost 0 bases, the J end lost 1 base, and 9 bases lay between the germline ends. The CDR3 sequence is CAWSVTPGNTEAFF. The CDR3 DNA reads as TGTGCCTGGAGTGTAACCCCAGGGAACACTGAAGCTTTCTTT.

The rearrangement uses TRBV28 and TRBJ1-1, with unresolved D. Trimming removed 2 bases from V and 1 base from J, with 5 bases in between. The CDR3 loop spans 13 amino acids. CDR1 MDHEN and CDR2 SYDVKM come from the germline V gene. CDR3 in DNA: TGTGCCAGCAGTTTAGCAGGGAACACTGAAGCTTTCTTT. It yields the protein CASSLAGNTEAFF.

This chain links TRBV11-3 with TRBJ2-1; 9 bases agree with TRBD2. Trimming cost V 4 bases and J 7 bases; bases outside gene matches: 11. Germline lookup yields CDR1 SGHNT and CDR2 YENEEA. The CDR3 is 16 amino acids. CDR3 in amino acids: CASSWGEGSGGNEQFF. For the CDR3, the DNA is TGTGCCAGCAGCTGGGGCGAAGGTAGCGGGGGTAATGAGCAGTTCTTC.

The CDR3 DNA is TGTGCCTGGACGAGGGACAGGGGCACAGATACGCAGTATTTT. It codes for CAWTRDRGTDTQYF. V and J are TRBV30 and TRBJ2-3, with TRBD1 matching 9 bases. The CDR3 runs 14 residues. The germline CDR1 and CDR2 sequences are GTSNPN and SVGIG (reference sequence). V lost 4 bases to trimming and J lost 1 base; unmatched junction nucleotides: 3.

CDR3 in amino acids: CASSHSGGDEQFF. DNA for the CDR3: TGTGCCAGCAGCCATAGCGGGGGAGATGAGCAGTTCTTC. The J gene is TRBJ2-1, the V gene TRBV14, with 9 bases fitting TRBD2. The CDR3 spans 13 residues. V lost 3 bases, J lost 8 bases, and 2 bases stayed unmatched. Germline CDR1 reads SGHDN; CDR2 reads FVKESK.

The chain combines TRBV4-3 with TRBJ1-2; 7 nucleotides agree with TRBD1. This CDR3 has 16 amino acids. Germline V gene lookup returns CDR1 LGHNA and CDR2 YSLEER. Trimming cost V 0 bases and J 0 bases; bases outside gene matches: 4. CDR3 sequence: CASSQDRTGPNYGYTF. The DNA for the CDR3 is TGCGCCAGCAGCCAAGATAGGACAGGCCCTAACTATGGCTACACCTTC.